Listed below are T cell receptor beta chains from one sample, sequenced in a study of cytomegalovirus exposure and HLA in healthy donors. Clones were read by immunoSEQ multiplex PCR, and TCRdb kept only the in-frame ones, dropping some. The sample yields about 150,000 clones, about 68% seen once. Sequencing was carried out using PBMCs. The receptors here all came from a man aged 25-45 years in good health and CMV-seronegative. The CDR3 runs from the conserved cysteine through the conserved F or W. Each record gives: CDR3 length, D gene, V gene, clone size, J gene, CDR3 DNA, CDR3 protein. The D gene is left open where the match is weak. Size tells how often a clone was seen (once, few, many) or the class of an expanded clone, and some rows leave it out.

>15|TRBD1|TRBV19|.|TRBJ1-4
TGTGCCAGTAGTAAAAACAGGGGACCTAATGAAAAACTGTTTTTT
CASSKNRGPNEKLFF
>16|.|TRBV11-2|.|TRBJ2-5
TGTGCCAGCAGCTCCCCTCCGGACGGGGAACAAGAGACCCAGTACTTC
CASSSPPDGEQETQYF
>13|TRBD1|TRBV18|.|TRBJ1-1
TGTGCCAGCACGGGACAGATGAACACTGAAGCTTTCTTT
CASTGQMNTEAFF
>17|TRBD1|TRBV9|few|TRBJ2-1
TGTGCCAGCAGCACAAGAACGGGACAGGGTCCCGGTGCTGAGCAGTTCTTC
CASSTRTGQGPGAEQFF
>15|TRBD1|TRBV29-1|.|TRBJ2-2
TGCAGCGCCAACAGGGGGACAGGTAACACCGGGGAGCTGTTTTTT
CSANRGTGNTGELFF
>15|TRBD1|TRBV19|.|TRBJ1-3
TGTGCCAGTACTCCGGGACAGGGGAGAGGAAACACCATATATTTT
CASTPGQGRGNTIYF
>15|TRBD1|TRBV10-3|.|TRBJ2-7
TGTGCCATCAGTGATTCGGACAGGGGCACCTACGAGCAGTACTTC
CAISDSDRGTYEQYF
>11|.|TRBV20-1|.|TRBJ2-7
TGCAGTGCTAGACAGGGTTACGAGCAGTACTTC
CSARQGYEQYF
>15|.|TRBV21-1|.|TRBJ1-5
TGTGCCAGCAGCCCTCTGAGGAGTAGCAATCAGCCCCAGCATTTT
CASSPLRSSNQPQHF
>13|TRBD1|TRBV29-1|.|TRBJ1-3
TGCAGCGTTATGGACAGGGCCGGAAACACCATATGTTTT
CSVMDRAGNTICF
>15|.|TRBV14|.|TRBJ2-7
TGTGCCAGCAGCCAAGTAGGGCAGGGAAAATACGAGCAGTACTTC
CASSQVGQGKYEQYF
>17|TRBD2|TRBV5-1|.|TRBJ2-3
TGCGCCAGCAGCTTGGGAGGTGGGGGGACTAGCCGTACTACGCAGTATTTT
CASSLGGGGTSRTTQYF
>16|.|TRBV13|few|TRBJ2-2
TGTGCCAGCAGCTTATGGCGGGACAGATCCACCGGGGAGCTGTTTTTT
CASSLWRDRSTGELFF
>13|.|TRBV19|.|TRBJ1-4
TGTGCCAGTAGTATCCAGGGTAATGAAAAACTGTTTTTT
CASSIQGNEKLFF
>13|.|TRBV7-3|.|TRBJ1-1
TGTGCCAGCAGCTTAAACAGGGAGGGTGAAGCTTTCTTT
CASSLNREGEAFF
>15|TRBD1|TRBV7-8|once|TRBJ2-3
TGTGCCAGCAGCTCCCAGGGGGCAGTAGCAGATACGCAGTATTTT
CASSSQGAVADTQYF
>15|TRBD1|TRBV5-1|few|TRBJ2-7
TGCGCCAGCAGCCCCCGTGACAGGGAGTTGTACGAGCAGTACTTC
CASSPRDRELYEQYF
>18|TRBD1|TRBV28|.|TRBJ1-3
TGTGCCAGCAGTTTGGCTCGAGGACAGGGGATAGCTGGAAACACCATATATTTT
CASSLARGQGIAGNTIYF
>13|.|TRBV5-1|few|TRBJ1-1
TGCGCCAGCAGCTTTGGCCAGAGGGCTGAAGCTTTCTTT
CASSFGQRAEAFF
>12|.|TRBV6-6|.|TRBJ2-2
TGTGCCAGCAGATACATCGGCGGGGAGCTGTTTTTT
CASRYIGGELFF
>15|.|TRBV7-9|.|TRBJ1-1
TGTGCCAGCAGCCCACGGGACACTTTGAACACTGAAGCTTTCTTT
CASSPRDTLNTEAFF
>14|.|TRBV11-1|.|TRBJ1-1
TGTGCCAGCAGCCGCCTTGGGGGCGACACTGAAGCTTTCTTT
CASSRLGGDTEAFF
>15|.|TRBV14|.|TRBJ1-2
TGTGCCAGCAGCTTCCAGAGGTCGGGGACTGATGGCTACACCTTC
CASSFQRSGTDGYTF
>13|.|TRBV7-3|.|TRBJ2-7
TGTGCCAGCAGCTTAGGCATCTCCTACGAGCAGTACTTC
CASSLGISYEQYF
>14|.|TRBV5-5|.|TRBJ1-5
TGTGCCAGCATCCGAGGGGGTCGGAACCAGCCCCAGCATTTT
CASIRGGRNQPQHF
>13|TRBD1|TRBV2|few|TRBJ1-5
TGTGCCAGCAGTCTGGACAGGGAACAGCCCCAGCATTTT
CASSLDREQPQHF
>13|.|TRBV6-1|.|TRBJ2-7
TGTGCCAGCACAGCTAGGCTAGACCGCGAGCAGTACTTC
CASTARLDREQYF
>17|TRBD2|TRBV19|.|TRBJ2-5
TGTGCCAGTAGTTTATCTCCTAGCGGGGGGGCCCAAGAGACCCAGTACTTC
CASSLSPSGGAQETQYF
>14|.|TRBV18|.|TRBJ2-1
TGTGCCAGCTCACCGGTGGCCTCCTACAATGAGCAGTTCTTC
CASSPVASYNEQFF
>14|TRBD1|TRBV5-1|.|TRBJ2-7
TGCGCCAGCAGCCCCGGGACAGGGAGCGACGAGCAGTACTTC
CASSPGTGSDEQYF
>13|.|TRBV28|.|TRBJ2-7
TGTGCCAGCAGCGCGGGGGCCCCCAACGAGCAGTACTTC
CASSAGAPNEQYF
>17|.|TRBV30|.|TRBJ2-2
TGTGCCTGGAGTGTACCCTATGCGGGGCTCAACACCGGGGAGCTGTTTTTT
CAWSVPYAGLNTGELFF
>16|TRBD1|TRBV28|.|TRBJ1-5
TGTGCCAGCAGGGGTCCGGGGACAGCCCTCAATCAGCCCCAGCATTTT
CASRGPGTALNQPQHF
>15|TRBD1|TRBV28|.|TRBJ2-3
TGTGCCAGCAGGCGCCGGGACAGAGGAACAGATACGCAGTATTTT
CASRRRDRGTDTQYF
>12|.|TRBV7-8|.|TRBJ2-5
TGTGCTAGCAACTCCGGGGGTGAGACCCAGTACTTC
CASNSGGETQYF
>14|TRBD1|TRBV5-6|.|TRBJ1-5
TGTGCCAGCAGCTTGAACAGGGGGGATCAGCCCCAGCATTTT
CASSLNRGDQPQHF
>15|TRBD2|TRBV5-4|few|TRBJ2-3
TGTGCCAGCAGCCAGACTAGCGGGGGGCCAGATACGCAGTATTTT
CASSQTSGGPDTQYF
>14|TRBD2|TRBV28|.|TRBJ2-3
TGTGCCAGCAGATACGGGGGGGCGACAGATACGCAGTATTTT
CASRYGGATDTQYF
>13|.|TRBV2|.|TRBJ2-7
TGTGCCAGCACCTTAGCGGATCCGGTGGGGCAGTACTTC
CASTLADPVGQYF
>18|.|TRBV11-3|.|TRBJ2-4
TGTGCCAGCAGCCAACCCCCTGAGGGGGTCGCCCCCAAAAACATTCAGTACTTC
CASSQPPEGVAPKNIQYF
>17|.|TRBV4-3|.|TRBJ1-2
TGCGCCAGCAGCCAGATGGGGCGTGACAGCAACTTTTATGGCTACACCTTC
CASSQMGRDSNFYGYTF
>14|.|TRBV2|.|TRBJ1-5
TGTGCCAGCAGCCCAGACACGGGCAATCAGCCCCAGCATTTT
CASSPDTGNQPQHF
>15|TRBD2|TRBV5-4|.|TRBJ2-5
TGTGCCAGCAGCCCCAGCGGGGGGATGCTGGAGACCCAGTACTTC
CASSPSGGMLETQYF
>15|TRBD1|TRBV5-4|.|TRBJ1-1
TGTGCCAGCAACCGGGACAGGGCAGCGAACACTGAAGCTTTCTTT
CASNRDRAANTEAFF
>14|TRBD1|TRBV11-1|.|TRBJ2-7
TGTGCCAGCAGTTATCCAGACAGGGGCTACGAGCAGTACTTC
CASSYPDRGYEQYF
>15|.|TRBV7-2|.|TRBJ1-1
TGTGCCAGCAGCCCCTCTGGAAACTGGGCTTTAGAAGCTTTCTTT
CASSPSGNWALEAFF
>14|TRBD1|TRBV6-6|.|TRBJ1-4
TGTGCCAGCAGCTCCGACAGGGGTCGTGAAAAACTGTTTTTT
CASSSDRGREKLFF
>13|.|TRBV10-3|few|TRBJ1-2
TGTGCCATCAGTGAGAAAGGCGGTTATGGCTACACCTTC
CAISEKGGYGYTF
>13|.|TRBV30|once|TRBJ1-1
TGTGCCTGGAGTGTACGGGGTGACACTGAAGCTTTCTTT
CAWSVRGDTEAFF
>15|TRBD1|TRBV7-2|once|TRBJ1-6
TGTGCCAGCAGGTTCGACAGGGCGAATAATTCACCCCTCCACTTT
CASRFDRANNSPLHF
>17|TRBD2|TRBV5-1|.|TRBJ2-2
TGCGCCAGCAGCTTACCGGGACTAGGATCGAACACCGGGGAGCTGTTTTTT
CASSLPGLGSNTGELFF
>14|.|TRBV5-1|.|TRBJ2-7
TGCGCCAGCAGCTTGTATAGCGGCGCCTACGAGCAGTACTTC
CASSLYSGAYEQYF
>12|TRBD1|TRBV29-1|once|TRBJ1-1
TGCAGCTTTCTCTCGGGGACAGATGAAGCTTTCTTT
CSFLSGTDEAFF
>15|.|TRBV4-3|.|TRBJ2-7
TGCGCCAGCAGCCAAGGGGCGCAGACAGTCTACGAGCAGTACTTC
CASSQGAQTVYEQYF